Sequencing of this TCR beta chain was carried out in a study of STAT5B mutations in CD4+ large granular lymphocyte leukemia (dated by TCRdb to 2022 to 2024). Background for the entire study: Among healthy controls, the CDR3 'QG' motif was associated with a particular HLA allele. The TCRbeta repertoires of CD4+ T-cell large granular lymphocyte leukemia patients were compared with the TCRbeta repertoires of healthy blood donors. Flow cytometry on FACSCanto II or FACSVerse showed that the purified fractions were more than 95% pure among lymphocytes.

Worth noting for this clone: Its antigen remains unidentified. Within one base of it there is no much larger clone, and no base qualities were kept.

The immunoSEQ assay at survey resolution was applied to genomic DNA for sequencing of TCRbeta rearrangements. The paper's processing steps were these. In the TCR sequencing data, the smallest productive clonotype frequency that could be detected was 2.59 x 10-5. Only productive TCRbeta rearrangements, defined as complete and in-frame sequences, were included in the analyses. Simpson clonality, calculated in the immunoSEQ Analyzer version 3.0, was used as the measure of sample clonality. Based on frequency, clones were grouped as very rare, small, medium, large (1-20%) or hyperexpanded (>20%). Generation probabilities were estimated with OLGA 1.2.3, V-gene circos plots were made with VDJtools, specificities were searched in VDJdb, and CDR3 motifs were identified with GLIPH. TCRdb obtained this table from immuneACCESS and retained in-frame rearrangements with V and J assigned. These tables miss some clones; where compared with another copy, unresolved V genes account for less than half of the shortfall, and the remainder is unexplained. V and J calls and clone size are those listed in that table; D and trimming were worked out from the DNA. The sample includes about 50,000 clones, with approximately 84% observed a single time. The ten largest make up roughly 0.35% of the sample.

The CDR3 holds 16 amino acids from the cysteine to the phenylalanine. The read is trimmed to its CDR3 DNA, 48 bases read in frame from base 1. The germline V gene encodes CDR1 SGHTA and CDR2 FQGTGA. The germline ends are 11 bases apart after V is trimmed by 2 bases and J by 0 bases. Healthy controls were 35 or so blood donors whose buffy coats came from the Finnish Red Cross blood service. All TCR-sequenced material derived from peripheral blood: patient blood samples and healthy donor buffy coats. Peripheral blood mononuclear cells were isolated by Ficoll-Hypaque gradient centrifugation. For the healthy controls, CD4+ cells were obtained from buffy coats by magnetic purification. Genomic DNA was extracted using the Gentra Puregene Cell and Tissue kit, and a Qubit 2.0 fluorometer was used to quantify it. The paper as a whole reports these results and caveats: TRBV06-family usage was enriched among the top patient clones (8/27) compared with healthy controls (2/35). The data were not HLA-matched, and the relatively small sample size could explain the higher clonality seen in CD4+ compared with CD8+ T-LGLL. The main leukemic clonotypes were found to be private to each patient, although around 24% of the main leukemic clonotypes were detected at low frequency in the non-leukemic repertoires of other patients. CD4-sorted patient repertoires appeared more clonal than healthy CD4+ repertoires, and this difference persisted after removing the putative leukemic clones.

The chain is assembled from TRBV7-3 and TRBJ1-3; tentative D gene TRBD1, with 5 bases matching. The source of this sequence is a human donor in good health. Material: CD4+ T cells from blood buffy coats. The CDR3 protein is CASSLSGGVSGNTIYF. The DNA reads as follows: TGTGCCAGCAGCTTATCTGGGGGAGTCTCTGGAAACACCATATATTTT.